These 23 T cell receptor beta chains were sequenced from one sample in a study of blood T cell repertoires in COVID-19. Sequenced by immunoSEQ multiplex PCR; TCRdb stores in-frame clones only, minus some. The sample lists about 260,000 clones; 80% to 90% were seen once. Sequencing was done on a sample of peripheral blood. The source of these receptors is a woman aged 40 to 55 who had recovered from COVID-19.

J is TRBJ2-7 and V is TRBV30, with 11 bases that match TRBD1. The CDR3 consists of 14 residues. Per the germline V gene, CDR1 is GTSNPN and CDR2 is SVGIG (reference sequence). The ends lost 3 bases at V and 5 bases at J; junction bases unmatched: 6. The CDR3 sequence is CAWSEGTGGDEQYF. For the CDR3, the DNA is TGTGCCTGGAGCGAAGGGACAGGGGGGGACGAGCAGTACTTC.

V usage is TRBV10-1 and J usage is TRBJ2-2; 7 bases align to TRBD2. The V gene end was trimmed by 5 bases and the J gene end by 4 bases; junction bases not matched to a gene: 7. The CDR3 length is 15 residues. Germline V gives CDR1 WNHNN, CDR2 SYGVQD (reference sequence). The CDR3 sequence: CASSPSGVFTGELFF. In DNA form, the CDR3 reads TGCGCCAGCAGTCCGAGCGGGGTCTTCACCGGGGAGCTGTTTTTT.

V gene TRBV20-1 combines with J gene TRBJ2-4, with D unresolved. CDR1 and CDR2 (germline): DFQATT, SNEGSKA (reference sequence). Between the trimmed V and J ends, which lost 5 bases and 6 bases, there was a span of 5 bases. CDR3 length: 10 residues. The CDR3 loop is CSALRNIQYF. The CDR3 DNA reads as TGCAGTGCTCTAAGAAACATTCAGTACTTC.

This chain joins TRBV5-1 and TRBJ1-2, with 7 bases aligning to TRBD1. V was pared by 3 bases and J by 0 bases, with 5 bases of the junction left unmatched. The CDR3 loop spans 15 amino acids. Germline CDR1 and CDR2: SGHRS and YFSETQ. CDR3 protein: CASSSGTAPNYGYTF. The CDR3 DNA sequence: TGCGCCAGCAGCTCGGGGACAGCCCCTAACTATGGCTACACCTTC.

The chain is built from TRBV10-1 and TRBJ1-1; tentative D call: TRBD1 (5 bases). CDR3 length: 13 residues. The V gene's germline CDR1 is WNHNN and CDR2 SYGVQD (reference sequence). Trimming took off 6 bases at V and 1 base at J, with 9 bases between the two ends. The DNA for the CDR3 is TGCGCCAGCAGGAACGGACAGAACACTGAAGCTTTCTTT. Protein sequence: CASRNGQNTEAFF.

The chain recombines TRBV6-6 with TRBJ2-5, with D perhaps TRBD2 (5 bases). Trimming removed 6 bases at V and 5 bases at J, with 13 bases between. CDR1 is MNHNY, CDR2 SVGAGI, per germline (reference sequence). The length of the CDR3 is 13 residues. The CDR3 sequence: CASRPRGVETQYF. DNA of the CDR3: TGTGCCAGCAGGCCACGGGGTGTGGAGACCCAGTACTTC.

In DNA, the CDR3 is TGTGCCAGCAGGCCCTTAGCGGGACAATACAATGAGCAGTTCTTC. The encoded protein is CASRPLAGQYNEQFF. The chain recombines TRBV2 with TRBJ2-1, with TRBD2 matching over 8 bases. The germline V gene encodes CDR1 SNHLY and CDR2 FYNNEI. CDR3 length: 15 residues. The junction had 8 bases not matched to a gene; V was cut back by 6 bases and J by 4 bases.

The rearrangement uses TRBV5-6 and TRBJ2-7, with 9 nucleotides matching TRBD1. Germline V gene sequence: CDR1 SGHDT, CDR2 YYEEEE. The CDR3 length is 19 residues. Trimming took 0 bases from V and 4 from J; bases not matched to a gene: 17. This chain's CDR3 is CASSLARGTGQSRRYEQYF. CDR3 coding DNA: TGTGCCAGCAGCTTGGCCCGGGGGACAGGGCAGTCTAGGAGGTACGAGCAGTACTTC.

With regard to this clone: A junction boundary mismatches the germline segment, possibly from a read error. The V gene is TRBV19, the J gene TRBJ2-7; 9 positions match TRBD2. The length of the CDR3 is 14 residues. Germline V gives CDR1 LNHDA, CDR2 SQIVND (reference sequence). The CDR3 region is CASSTLAGAYPLDF. The CDR3 DNA reads TGTGCCAGTAGTACCTTAGCGGGGGCCTATCCTCTGGACTTC.

The chain recombines TRBV3-1 (or the pseudogene TRBV3-2) with TRBJ1-4; possibly TRBD1 for D (5 bases). With 6 bases removed from V and 8 bases from J, the gap between germline ends came to 19 bases. The CDR3 totals 15 residues. Germline assignment: CDR1 LGHDT and CDR2 YNNKEL (reference sequence). The CDR3 bases are TGTGCCAGCAGTCTGGGACTGTCCCTAGAGGAAAAACTGTTTTTT. Translated, it gives CASSLGLSLEEKLFF.

The chain combines TRBV11-1 with TRBJ2-1, with 7 bases fitting TRBD2. The junction had 6 bases not matched to a gene; V was cut back by 5 bases and J by 8 bases. Germline V gene lookup returns CDR1 SGHAT and CDR2 FQDESV (reference sequence). This CDR3 contains 13 residues. The CDR3 DNA reads TGTGCCAGCAGCCCGCGGGGAGGGGATGAGCAGTTCTTC. Translated: CASSPRGGDEQFF.

V is TRBV27 and J is TRBJ2-3; D is undetermined. Germline loops: CDR1 MNHEY, CDR2 SMNVEV (reference sequence). The CDR3 length is 13 residues. Trimming took 8 bases from V and 0 from J, leaving 9 bases between them. The CDR3 bases are TGTGCCAGCCTTGACACTAGCACAGATACGCAGTATTTT. Translating gives CASLDTSTDTQYF.

The chain links TRBV3-1 (or the pseudogene TRBV3-2) to TRBJ2-3, with D unclear. The CDR3 is 13 residues long. From germline, CDR1 is LGHDT and CDR2 YNNKEL (reference sequence). Trimming removed 4 bases at V and 3 bases at J, with 8 bases between. DNA for the CDR3: TGTGCCAGCAGCCCCTCCGGTACAGATACGCAGTATTTT. It codes for CASSPSGTDTQYF.

The chain employs TRBV9 and TRBJ2-5, with TRBD1 matching 9 bases. Germline trimming cut 4 bases from V and 5 bases from J; bases unmatched to any gene: 12. CDR1 is SGDLS and CDR2 is YYNGEE in the germline V gene. The CDR3 spans 16 residues. As DNA, the CDR3 is TGTGCCAGCAGCCCCCCAGGGGCGACAGGGGGGGAGACCCAGTACTTC. As protein: CASSPPGATGGETQYF.

V and J are TRBV18 and TRBJ1-2; D remains ambiguous. The V gene lost 2 bases and the J gene lost 4 bases, with 23 bases spanning the gap. This CDR3 region has 18 residues. Germline CDR1 and CDR2: KGHSH and LQKENI. The CDR3 reads CASSPFQGGSGQPYGYTF. In DNA, the CDR3 is TGTGCCAGCTCACCATTTCAAGGCGGGAGCGGGCAGCCCTATGGCTACACCTTC.

The chain combines TRBV7-2 with TRBJ2-3; 10 bases agree with TRBD2. From germline, CDR1 is SGHTA and CDR2 FQGNSA. Losses at the gene ends were 4 bases for V and 8 bases for J; bases not matched to a gene: 12. The CDR3 covers 16 residues. The CDR3 region has the DNA TGTGCCAGCAGCTCTTCTAGCGGGGGACTCTGGGGTACGCAGTATTTT. Translation gives CASSSSSGGLWGTQYF. The full variable domain, in which reference TRBV7-2 and TRBJ2-3 provide the parts outside the CDR3, is GAGVSQSPSNKVTEKGKDVELRCDPISGHTALYWYRQSLGQGLEFLIYFQGNSAPDKSGLPSDRFSAERTGGSVSTLTIQRTQQEDSAVYLCASSSSSGGLWGTQYFGPGTRLTVL.

V and J are TRBV24-1 and TRBJ2-5; 11 bases agree with TRBD2. Losses at the gene ends were 4 bases for V and 4 bases for J; bases not matched to a gene: 7. CDR1 KGHDR and CDR2 SFDVKD come from the germline V gene. The CDR3 contains 16 residues. CDR3 sequence: CATSDPSGGLPETQYF. As DNA, the CDR3 is TGTGCCACCAGTGACCCTAGCGGGGGGCTACCAGAGACCCAGTACTTC.

This clone occurred a few times. The V and J genes are TRBV7-9 and TRBJ1-3, with TRBD1 as a possible D gene (6 bases). Trimming removed 5 bases from V and 9 bases from J, with 23 bases in between. The CDR3 has 16 residues. The germline V gene has CDR1 SEHNR and CDR2 FQNEAQ (reference sequence). The CDR3 spells CASSDKAAGADGTIYF. In DNA form, the CDR3 reads TGTGCCAGCAGCGATAAGGCGGCAGGGGCCGACGGCACCATATATTTT.

The chain combines TRBV24-1 with TRBJ2-2; D gene unclear. The ends were cut back, 3 bases at V and 7 bases at J, with 5 bases in the middle. The CDR3 contains 12 residues. Per the germline V gene, CDR1 is KGHDR and CDR2 is SFDVKD. CDR3 sequence reads: CATSDPGGELFF. CDR3 in DNA: TGTGCCACCAGTGATCCGGGCGGGGAGCTGTTTTTT.

The J gene is TRBJ1-5, the V gene TRBV5-6; no definite D call. Trimming pared 3 bases from V and 2 bases from J, leaving 9 bases between. This CDR3 is built from 14 residues. Germline V gene sequence: CDR1 SGHDT, CDR2 YYEEEE. CDR3 region: CASSSLIGNQPQHF. The CDR3 bases are TGTGCCAGCAGCTCCCTTATTGGCAATCAGCCCCAGCATTTT.

The chain combines TRBV19 with TRBJ2-5, with D perhaps TRBD1 (6 bases). This CDR3 is 13 amino acids long. CDR1 is LNHDA, CDR2 SQIVND, per germline (reference sequence). V shed 5 bases and J shed 4 bases, with 11 bases lying between them. The CDR3 spells CASSLQGVETQYF. Here the CDR3 DNA reads TGTGCCAGTAGTCTACAGGGTGTAGAGACCCAGTACTTC. The full variable domain, in which reference TRBV19 and TRBJ2-5 provide the parts outside the CDR3, is DGGITQSPKYLFRKEGQNVTLSCEQNLNHDAMYWYRQDPGQGLRLIYYSQIVNDFQKGDIAEGYSVSREKKESFPLTVTSAQKNPTAFYLCASSLQGVETQYFGPGTRLLVL.

On this clone: This sample includes further DNA sequences coding for the same CDR3. This rearrangement joins TRBV2 to TRBJ2-7, with D possibly matching TRBD2 (6 bases). This CDR3 spans 11 amino acids. Germline lookup yields CDR1 SNHLY and CDR2 FYNNEI. V was trimmed by 6 bases and J by 4 bases, leaving 7 bases between them. CDR3 coding DNA: TGTGCCAGCAGGGGGGGATACGAGCAGTACTTC. This encodes CASRGGYEQYF. Full variable domain (outside the CDR3, taken from reference TRBV2 and TRBJ2-7): EPEVTQTPSHQVTQMGQEVILRCVPISNHLYFYWYRQILGQKVEFLVSFYNNEISEKSEIFDDQFSVERPDGSNFTLKIRSTKLEDSAMYFCASRGGYEQYFGPGTRLTVT.

This chain uses TRBV11-2 with TRBJ1-4, with 7 bases identical to TRBD1. The CDR3 extends over 15 amino acids. CDR1 is SGHAT and CDR2 is FQNNGV in the germline V gene. The J segment lost 8 bases and the V segment lost 1 base, leaving 7 bases of the junction unmatched. The CDR3 DNA sequence: TGTGCCAGCAGCTTAGTACAGGGGACCCTCGAAAAACTGTTTTTT. Translating gives CASSLVQGTLEKLFF.